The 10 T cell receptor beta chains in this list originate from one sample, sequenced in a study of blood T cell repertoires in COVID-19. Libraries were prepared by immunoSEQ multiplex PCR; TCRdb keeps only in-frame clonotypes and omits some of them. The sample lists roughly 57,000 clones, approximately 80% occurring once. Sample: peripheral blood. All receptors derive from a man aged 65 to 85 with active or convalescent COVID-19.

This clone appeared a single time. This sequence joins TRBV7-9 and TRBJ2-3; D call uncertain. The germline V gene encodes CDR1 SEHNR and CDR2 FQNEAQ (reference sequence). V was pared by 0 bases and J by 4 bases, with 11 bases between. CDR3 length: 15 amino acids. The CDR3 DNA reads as TGTGCCAGCAGCTTAGCCACAAGGAGTGCAGATACGCAGTATTTT. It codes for CASSLATRSADTQYF.

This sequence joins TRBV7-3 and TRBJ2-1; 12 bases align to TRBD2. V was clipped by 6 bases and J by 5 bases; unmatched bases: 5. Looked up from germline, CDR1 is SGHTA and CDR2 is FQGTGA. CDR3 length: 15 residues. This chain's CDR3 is CASSWGLAGNNEQFF. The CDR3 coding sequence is TGTGCCAGCAGTTGGGGACTAGCGGGTAACAATGAGCAGTTCTTC. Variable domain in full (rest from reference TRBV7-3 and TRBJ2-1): GAGVSQTPSNKVTEKGKYVELRCDPISGHTALYWYRQSLGQGPEFLIYFQGTGAADDSGLPNDRFFAVRPEGSVSTLKIQRTERGDSAVYLCASSWGLAGNNEQFFGPGTRLTVL.

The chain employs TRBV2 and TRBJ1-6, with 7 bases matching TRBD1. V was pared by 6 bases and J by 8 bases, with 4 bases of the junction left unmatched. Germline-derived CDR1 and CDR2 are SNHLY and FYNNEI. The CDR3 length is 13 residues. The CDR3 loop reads CASRGDSYSPLHF. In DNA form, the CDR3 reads TGTGCCAGCAGGGGGGACAGTTATTCACCCCTCCACTTT. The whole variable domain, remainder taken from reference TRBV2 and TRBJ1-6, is EPEVTQTPSHQVTQMGQEVILRCVPISNHLYFYWYRQILGQKVEFLVSFYNNEISEKSEIFDDQFSVERPDGSNFTLKIRSTKLEDSAMYFCASRGDSYSPLHFGNGTRLTVT.

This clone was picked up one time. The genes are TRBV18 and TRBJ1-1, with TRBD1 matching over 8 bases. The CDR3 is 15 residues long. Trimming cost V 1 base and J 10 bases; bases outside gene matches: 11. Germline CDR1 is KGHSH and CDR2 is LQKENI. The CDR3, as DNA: TGTGCCAGCTCACCACTCCCTGACAGGGGCGGAGGAGCTTTCTTT. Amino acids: CASSPLPDRGGGAFF.

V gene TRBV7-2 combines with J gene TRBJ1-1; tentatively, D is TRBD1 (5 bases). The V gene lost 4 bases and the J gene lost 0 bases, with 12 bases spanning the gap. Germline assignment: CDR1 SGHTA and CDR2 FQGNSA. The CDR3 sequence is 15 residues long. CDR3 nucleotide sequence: TGTGCCAGCAGCTCGCAAAGGACATTGAACACTGAAGCTTTCTTT. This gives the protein CASSSQRTLNTEAFF.

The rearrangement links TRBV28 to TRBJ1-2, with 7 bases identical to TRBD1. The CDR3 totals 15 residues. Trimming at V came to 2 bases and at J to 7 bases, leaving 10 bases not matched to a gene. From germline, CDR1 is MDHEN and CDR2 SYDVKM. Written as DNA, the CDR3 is TGTGCCAGCAGTTTACAACTCGGACAGGTCGGTGGCTACACCTTC. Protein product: CASSLQLGQVGGYTF.

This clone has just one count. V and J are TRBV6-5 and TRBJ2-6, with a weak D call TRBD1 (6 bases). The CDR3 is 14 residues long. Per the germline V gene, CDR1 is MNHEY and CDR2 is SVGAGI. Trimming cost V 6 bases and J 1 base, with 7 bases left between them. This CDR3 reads CASSQGSGANVLTF. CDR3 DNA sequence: TGTGCCAGCAGCCAGGGGTCTGGGGCCAACGTCCTGACTTTC.

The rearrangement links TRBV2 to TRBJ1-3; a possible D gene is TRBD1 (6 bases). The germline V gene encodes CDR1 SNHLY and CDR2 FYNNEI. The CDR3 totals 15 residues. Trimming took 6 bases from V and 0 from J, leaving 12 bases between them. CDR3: CASRASGASGNTIYF. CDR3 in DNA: TGTGCCAGCAGGGCCTCAGGGGCCTCTGGAAACACCATATATTTT.

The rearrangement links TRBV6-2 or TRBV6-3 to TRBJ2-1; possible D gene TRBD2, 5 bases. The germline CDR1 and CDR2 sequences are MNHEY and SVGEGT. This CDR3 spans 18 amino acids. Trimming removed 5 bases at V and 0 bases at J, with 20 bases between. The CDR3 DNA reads TGTGCCAGCAGTGGAAGACGGGGAGCAGAGTCCTCCTACAATGAGCAGTTCTTC. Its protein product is CASSGRRGAESSYNEQFF.

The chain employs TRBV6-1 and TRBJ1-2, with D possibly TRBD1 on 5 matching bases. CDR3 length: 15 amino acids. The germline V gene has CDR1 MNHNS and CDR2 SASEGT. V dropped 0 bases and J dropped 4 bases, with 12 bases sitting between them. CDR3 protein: CASSEAAGSSYGYTF. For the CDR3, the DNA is TGTGCCAGCAGTGAAGCTGCAGGGTCCTCCTATGGCTACACCTTC.